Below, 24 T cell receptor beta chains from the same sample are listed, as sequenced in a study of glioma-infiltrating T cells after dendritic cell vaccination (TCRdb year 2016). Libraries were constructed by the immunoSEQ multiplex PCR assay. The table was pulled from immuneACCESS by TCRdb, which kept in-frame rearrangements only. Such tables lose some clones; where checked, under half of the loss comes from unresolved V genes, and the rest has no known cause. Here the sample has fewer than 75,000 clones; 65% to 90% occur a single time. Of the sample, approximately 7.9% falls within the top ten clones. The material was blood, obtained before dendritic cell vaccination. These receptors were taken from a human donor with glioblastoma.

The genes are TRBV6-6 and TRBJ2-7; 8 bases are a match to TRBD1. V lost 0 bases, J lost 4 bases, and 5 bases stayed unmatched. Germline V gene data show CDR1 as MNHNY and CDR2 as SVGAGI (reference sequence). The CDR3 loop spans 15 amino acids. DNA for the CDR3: TGTGCCAGCAGTTACTCGAACACAGGGGGATACGAGCAGTACTTC. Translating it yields CASSYSNTGGYEQYF.

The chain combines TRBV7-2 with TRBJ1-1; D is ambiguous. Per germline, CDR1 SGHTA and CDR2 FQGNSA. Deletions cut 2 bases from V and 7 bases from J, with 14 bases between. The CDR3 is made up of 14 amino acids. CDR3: CASSLLSRLDEAFF. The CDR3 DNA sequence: TGTGCCAGCAGCTTACTTTCCAGACTGGATGAAGCTTTCTTT. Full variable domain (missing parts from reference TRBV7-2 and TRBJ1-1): GAGVSQSPSNKVTEKGKDVELRCDPISGHTALYWYRQSLGQGLEFLIYFQGNSAPDKSGLPSDRFSAERTGGSVSTLTIQRTQQEDSAVYLCASSLLSRLDEAFFGQGTRLTVV.

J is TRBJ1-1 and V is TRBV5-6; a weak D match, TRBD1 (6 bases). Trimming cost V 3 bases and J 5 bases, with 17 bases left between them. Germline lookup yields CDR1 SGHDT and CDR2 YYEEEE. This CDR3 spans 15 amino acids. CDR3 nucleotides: TGTGCCAGCAGCTGGAGGGGGGGAGTAAGGACTGAAGCTTTCTTT. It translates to CASSWRGGVRTEAFF.

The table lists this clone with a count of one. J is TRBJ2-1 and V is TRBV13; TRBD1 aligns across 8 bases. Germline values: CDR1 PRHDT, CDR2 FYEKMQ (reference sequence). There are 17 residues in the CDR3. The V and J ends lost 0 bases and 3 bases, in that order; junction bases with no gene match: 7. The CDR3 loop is CASSLGSAGGDYNEQFF. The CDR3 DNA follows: TGTGCCAGCAGCTTAGGCTCGGCAGGGGGCGACTACAATGAGCAGTTCTTC.

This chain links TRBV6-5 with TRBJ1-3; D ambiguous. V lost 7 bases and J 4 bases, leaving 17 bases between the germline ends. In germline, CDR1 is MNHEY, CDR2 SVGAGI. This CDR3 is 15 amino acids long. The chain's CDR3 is CASTLGWAQGNTIYF. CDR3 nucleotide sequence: TGTGCCAGCACTTTAGGTTGGGCGCAAGGAAACACCATATATTTT.

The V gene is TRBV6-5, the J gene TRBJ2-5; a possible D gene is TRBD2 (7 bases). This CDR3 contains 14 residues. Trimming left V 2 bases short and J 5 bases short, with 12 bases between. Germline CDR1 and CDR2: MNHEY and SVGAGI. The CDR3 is CASSYRGGQETQYF. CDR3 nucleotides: TGTGCCAGCAGTTACAGGGGGGGTCAGGAGACCCAGTACTTC.

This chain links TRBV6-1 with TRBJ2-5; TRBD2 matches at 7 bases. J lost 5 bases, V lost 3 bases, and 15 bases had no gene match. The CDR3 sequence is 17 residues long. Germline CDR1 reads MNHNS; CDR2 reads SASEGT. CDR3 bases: TGTGCCAGCAGTGATGTCTTTGGCGGGGAGGGGAGGGAGACCCAGTACTTC. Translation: CASSDVFGGEGRETQYF.

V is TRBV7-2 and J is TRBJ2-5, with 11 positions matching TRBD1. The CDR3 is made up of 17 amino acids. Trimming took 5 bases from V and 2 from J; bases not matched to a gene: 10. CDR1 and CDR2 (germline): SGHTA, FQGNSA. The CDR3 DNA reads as TGTGCCAGCAGCCGACGGGAGGGACAGGGGGGTCAAGAGACCCAGTACTTC. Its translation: CASSRREGQGGQETQYF.

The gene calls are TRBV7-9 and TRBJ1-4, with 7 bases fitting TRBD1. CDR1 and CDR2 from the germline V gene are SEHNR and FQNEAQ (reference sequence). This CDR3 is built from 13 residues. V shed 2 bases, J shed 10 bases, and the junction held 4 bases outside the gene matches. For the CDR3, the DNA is TGTGCCAGCAGCTTAAGCTCAGGGGGAAAACTGTTTTTT. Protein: CASSLSSGGKLFF.

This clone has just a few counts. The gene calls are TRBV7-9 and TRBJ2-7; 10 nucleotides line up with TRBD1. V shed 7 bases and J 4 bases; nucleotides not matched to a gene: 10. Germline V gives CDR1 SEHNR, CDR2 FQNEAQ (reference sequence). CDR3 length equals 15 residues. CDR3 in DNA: TGTGCCAGCACCTCGACGACAGGGGGCTTGTACGAGCAGTACTTC. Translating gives CASTSTTGGLYEQYF.

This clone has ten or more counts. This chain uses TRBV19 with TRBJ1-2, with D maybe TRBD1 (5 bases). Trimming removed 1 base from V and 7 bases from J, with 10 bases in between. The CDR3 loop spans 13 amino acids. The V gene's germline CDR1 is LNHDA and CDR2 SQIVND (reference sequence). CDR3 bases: TGTGCCAGTAGTATAGGGACACTGCCTGGCTACACCTTC. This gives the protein CASSIGTLPGYTF. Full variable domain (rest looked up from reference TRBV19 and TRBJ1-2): DGGITQSPKYLFRKEGQNVTLSCEQNLNHDAMYWYRQDPGQGLRLIYYSQIVNDFQKGDIAEGYSVSREKKESFPLTVTSAQKNPTAFYLCASSIGTLPGYTFGSGTRLTVV.

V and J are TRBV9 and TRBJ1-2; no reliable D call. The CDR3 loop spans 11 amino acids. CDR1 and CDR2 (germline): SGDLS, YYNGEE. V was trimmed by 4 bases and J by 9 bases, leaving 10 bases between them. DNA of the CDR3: TGTGCCAGCAGCATGGACTCTCGCTACACCTTC. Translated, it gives CASSMDSRYTF.

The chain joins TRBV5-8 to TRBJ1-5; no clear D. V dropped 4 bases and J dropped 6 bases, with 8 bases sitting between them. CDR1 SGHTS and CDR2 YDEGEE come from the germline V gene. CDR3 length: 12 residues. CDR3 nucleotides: TGTGCCAGCAGCGCTACAGTTCAGCCCCAGCATTTT. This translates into CASSATVQPQHF. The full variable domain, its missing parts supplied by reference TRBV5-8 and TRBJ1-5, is EAGVTQSPTHLIKTRGQQATLRCSPISGHTSVYWYQQALGLGLQFLLWYDEGEERNRGNFPPRFSGRQFPNYSSELNVNALELEDSALYLCASSATVQPQHFGDGTRLSIL.

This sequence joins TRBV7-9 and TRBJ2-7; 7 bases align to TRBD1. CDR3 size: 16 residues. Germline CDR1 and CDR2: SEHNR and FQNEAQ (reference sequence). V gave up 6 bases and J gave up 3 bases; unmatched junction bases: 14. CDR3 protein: CASSPLWGQKGYEQYF. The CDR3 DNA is TGTGCCAGCAGTCCCTTGTGGGGACAGAAGGGCTACGAGCAGTACTTC.

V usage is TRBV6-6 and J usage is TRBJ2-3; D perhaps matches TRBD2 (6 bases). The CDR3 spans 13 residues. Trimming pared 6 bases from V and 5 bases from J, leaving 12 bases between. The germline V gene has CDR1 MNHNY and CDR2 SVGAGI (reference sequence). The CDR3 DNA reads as TGTGCCAGCAGCTCCGGGCGGGAAGATACGCAGTATTTT. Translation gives CASSSGREDTQYF.

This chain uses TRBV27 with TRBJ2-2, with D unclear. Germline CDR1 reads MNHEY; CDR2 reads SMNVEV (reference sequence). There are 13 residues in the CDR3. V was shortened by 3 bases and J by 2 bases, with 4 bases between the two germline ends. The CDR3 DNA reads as TGTGCCAGCAGTTTTCTCAACACCGGGGAGCTGTTTTTT. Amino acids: CASSFLNTGELFF.

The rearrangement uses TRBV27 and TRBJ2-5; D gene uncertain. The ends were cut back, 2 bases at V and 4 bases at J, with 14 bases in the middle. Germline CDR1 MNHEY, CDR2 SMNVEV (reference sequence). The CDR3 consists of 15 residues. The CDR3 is CASSLTPTPGETQYF. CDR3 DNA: TGTGCCAGCAGTTTAACCCCCACGCCGGGAGAGACCCAGTACTTC.

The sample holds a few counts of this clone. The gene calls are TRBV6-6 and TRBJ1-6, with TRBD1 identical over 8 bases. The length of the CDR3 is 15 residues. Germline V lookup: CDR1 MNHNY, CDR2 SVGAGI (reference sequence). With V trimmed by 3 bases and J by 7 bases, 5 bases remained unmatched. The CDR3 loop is CASSYQGTGNSPLHF. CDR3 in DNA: TGTGCCAGCAGTTATCAAGGGACAGGAAATTCACCCCTCCACTTT.

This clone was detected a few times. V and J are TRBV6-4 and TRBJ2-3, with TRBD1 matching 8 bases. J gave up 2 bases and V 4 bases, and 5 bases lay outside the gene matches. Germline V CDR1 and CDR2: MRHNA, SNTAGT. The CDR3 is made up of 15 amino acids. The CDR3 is CASSVAGGHTDTQYF. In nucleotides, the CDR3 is TGTGCCAGCAGTGTGGCAGGGGGCCACACAGATACGCAGTATTTT.

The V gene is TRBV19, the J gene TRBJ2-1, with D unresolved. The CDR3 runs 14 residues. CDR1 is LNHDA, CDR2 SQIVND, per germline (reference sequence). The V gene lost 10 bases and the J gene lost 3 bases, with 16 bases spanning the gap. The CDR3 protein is CATSFRYVYNEQFF. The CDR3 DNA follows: TGTGCCACCAGTTTCCGTTACGTCTACAATGAGCAGTTCTTC. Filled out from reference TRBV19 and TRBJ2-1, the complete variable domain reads DGGITQSPKYLFRKEGQNVTLSCEQNLNHDAMYWYRQDPGQGLRLIYYSQIVNDFQKGDIAEGYSVSREKKESFPLTVTSAQKNPTAFYLCATSFRYVYNEQFFGPGTRLTVL.

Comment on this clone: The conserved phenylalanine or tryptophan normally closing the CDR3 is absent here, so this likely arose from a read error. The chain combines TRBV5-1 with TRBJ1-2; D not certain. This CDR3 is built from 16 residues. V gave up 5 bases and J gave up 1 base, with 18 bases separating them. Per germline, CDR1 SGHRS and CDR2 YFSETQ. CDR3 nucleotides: TGCGCCAGCAGGGATCTTTCTCTAGGCGTTAACTATGGCTACACCCTC. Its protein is CASRDLSLGVNYGYTL.

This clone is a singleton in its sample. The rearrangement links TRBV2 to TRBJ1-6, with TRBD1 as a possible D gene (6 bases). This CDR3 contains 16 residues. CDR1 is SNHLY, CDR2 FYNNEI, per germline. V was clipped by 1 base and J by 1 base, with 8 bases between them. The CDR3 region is CASSEEGGSYNSPLHF. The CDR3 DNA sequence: TGTGCCAGCAGTGAAGAGGGGGGGTCCTATAATTCACCCCTCCACTTT.

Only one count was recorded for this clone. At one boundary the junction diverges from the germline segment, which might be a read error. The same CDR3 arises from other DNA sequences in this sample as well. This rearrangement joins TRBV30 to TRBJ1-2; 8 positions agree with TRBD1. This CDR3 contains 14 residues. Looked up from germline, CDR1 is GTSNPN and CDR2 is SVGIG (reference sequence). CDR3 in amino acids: CAWNTGRTGTGYTF. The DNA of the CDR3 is TGCGCCTGGAATACCGGACGGACAGGGACTGGCTACACCTTC. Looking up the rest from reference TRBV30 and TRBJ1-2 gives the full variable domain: SQTIHQWPATLVQPVGSPLSLECTVEGTSNPNLYWYRQAAGRGLQLLFYSVGIGQISSEVPQNLSASRPQDRQFILSSKKLLLSDSGFYLCAWNTGRTGTGYTFGSGTRLTVV.

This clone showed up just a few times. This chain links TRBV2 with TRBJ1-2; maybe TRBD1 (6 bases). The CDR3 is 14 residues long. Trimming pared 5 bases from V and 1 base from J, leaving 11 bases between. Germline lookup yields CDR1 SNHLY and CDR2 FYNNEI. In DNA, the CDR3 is TGTGCCAGCAGTCCTTCAGGGGATAACTATGGCTACACCTTC. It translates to CASSPSGDNYGYTF.